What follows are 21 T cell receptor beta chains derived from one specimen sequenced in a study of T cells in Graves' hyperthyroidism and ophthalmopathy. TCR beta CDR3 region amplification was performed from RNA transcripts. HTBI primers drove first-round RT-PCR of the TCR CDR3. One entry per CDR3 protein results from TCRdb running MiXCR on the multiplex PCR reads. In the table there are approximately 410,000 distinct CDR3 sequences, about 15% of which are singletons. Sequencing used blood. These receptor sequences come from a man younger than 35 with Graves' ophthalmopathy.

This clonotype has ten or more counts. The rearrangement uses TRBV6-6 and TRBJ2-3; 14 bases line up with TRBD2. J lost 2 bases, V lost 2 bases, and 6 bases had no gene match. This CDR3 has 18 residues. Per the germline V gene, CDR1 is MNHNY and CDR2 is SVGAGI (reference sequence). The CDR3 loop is CASSYRGTSGGPTDTQYF. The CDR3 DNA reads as TGTGCCAGCAGTTACCGAGGGACTAGCGGGGGCCCCACAGATACGCAGTATTTT.

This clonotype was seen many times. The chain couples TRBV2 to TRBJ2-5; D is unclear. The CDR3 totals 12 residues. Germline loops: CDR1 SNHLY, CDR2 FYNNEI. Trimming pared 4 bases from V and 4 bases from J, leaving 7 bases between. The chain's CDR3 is CASSGQSETQYF. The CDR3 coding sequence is TGTGCCAGCAGTGGGCAGTCAGAGACCCAGTACTTC.

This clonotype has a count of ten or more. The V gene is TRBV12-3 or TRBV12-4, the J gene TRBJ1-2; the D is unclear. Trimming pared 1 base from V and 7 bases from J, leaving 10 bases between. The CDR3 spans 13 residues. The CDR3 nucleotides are TGTGCCAGCAGTTTAGGAGAGACTTTTGGCTACACCTTC. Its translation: CASSLGETFGYTF.

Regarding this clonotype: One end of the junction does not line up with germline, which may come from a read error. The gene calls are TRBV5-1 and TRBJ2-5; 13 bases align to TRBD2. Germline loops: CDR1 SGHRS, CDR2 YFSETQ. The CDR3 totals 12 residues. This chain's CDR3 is CASGLAGEDQYF. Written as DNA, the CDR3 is TGTGCCAGCGGACTAGCGGGGGAGGACCAGTACTTC.

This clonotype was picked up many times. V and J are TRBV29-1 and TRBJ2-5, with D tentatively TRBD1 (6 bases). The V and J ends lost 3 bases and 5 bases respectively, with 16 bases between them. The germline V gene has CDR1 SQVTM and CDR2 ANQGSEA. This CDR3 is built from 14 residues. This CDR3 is CSVDKGQGWETQYF. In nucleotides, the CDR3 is TGCAGCGTTGACAAGGGGCAGGGGTGGGAGACCCAGTACTTC.

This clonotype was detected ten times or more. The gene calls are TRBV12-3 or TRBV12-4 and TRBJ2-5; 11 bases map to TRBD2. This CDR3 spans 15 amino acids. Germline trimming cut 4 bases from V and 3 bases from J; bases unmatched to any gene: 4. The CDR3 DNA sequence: TGTGCCAGCAGTTGGCTGACTAGCGGGGAAGAGACCCAGTACTTC. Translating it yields CASSWLTSGEETQYF.

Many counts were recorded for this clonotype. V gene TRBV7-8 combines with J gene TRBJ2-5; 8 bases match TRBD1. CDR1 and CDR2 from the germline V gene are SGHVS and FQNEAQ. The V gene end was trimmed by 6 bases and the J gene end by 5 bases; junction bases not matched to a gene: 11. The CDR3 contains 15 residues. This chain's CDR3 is CASSLQGATWETQYF. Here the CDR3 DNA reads TGTGCCAGCAGTCTCCAGGGGGCCACCTGGGAGACCCAGTACTTC.

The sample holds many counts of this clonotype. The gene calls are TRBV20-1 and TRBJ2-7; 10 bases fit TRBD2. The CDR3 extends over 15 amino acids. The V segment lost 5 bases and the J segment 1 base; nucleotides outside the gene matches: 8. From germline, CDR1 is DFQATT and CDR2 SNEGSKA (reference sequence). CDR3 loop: CSAPRSGGFSYEQYF. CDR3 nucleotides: TGCAGTGCTCCCCGTAGCGGGGGGTTTTCCTACGAGCAGTACTTC.

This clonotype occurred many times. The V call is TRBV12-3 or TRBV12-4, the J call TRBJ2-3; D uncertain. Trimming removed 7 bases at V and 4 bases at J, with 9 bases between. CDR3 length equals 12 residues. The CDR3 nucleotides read TGTGCCAGCACCCTAGAGTCAGATACGCAGTATTTT. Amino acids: CASTLESDTQYF.

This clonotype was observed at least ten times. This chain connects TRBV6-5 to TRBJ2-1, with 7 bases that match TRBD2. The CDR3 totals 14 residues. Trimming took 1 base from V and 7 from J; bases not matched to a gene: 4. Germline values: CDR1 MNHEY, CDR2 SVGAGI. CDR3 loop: CASSYYLGGNEQFF. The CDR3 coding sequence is TGTGCCAGCAGTTACTACCTGGGGGGGAATGAGCAGTTCTTC.

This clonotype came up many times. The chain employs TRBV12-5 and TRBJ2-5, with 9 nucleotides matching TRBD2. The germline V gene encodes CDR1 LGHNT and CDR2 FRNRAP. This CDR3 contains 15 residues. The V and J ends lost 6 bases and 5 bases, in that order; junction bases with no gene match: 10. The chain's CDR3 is CASGELGGGGETQYF. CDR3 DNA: TGTGCTAGTGGGGAGTTGGGCGGGGGGGGCGAGACCCAGTACTTC.

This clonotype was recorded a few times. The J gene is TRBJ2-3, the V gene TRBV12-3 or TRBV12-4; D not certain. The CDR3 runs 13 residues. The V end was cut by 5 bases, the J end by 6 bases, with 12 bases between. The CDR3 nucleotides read TGTGCCAGCAGTCCCGCCCCTACGGATACGCAGTATTTT. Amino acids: CASSPAPTDTQYF.

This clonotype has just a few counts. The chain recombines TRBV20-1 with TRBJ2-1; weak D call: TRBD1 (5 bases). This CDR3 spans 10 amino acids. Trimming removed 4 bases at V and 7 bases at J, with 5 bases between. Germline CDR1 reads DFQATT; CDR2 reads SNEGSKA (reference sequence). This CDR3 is CSATGNEQFF. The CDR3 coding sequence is TGCAGTGCTACAGGGAATGAGCAGTTCTTC.

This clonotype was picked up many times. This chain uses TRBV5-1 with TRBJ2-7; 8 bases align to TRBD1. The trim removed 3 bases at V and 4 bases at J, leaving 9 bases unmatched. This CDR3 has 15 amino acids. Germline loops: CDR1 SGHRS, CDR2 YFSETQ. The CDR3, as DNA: TGCGCCAGCAGCTCCTTCGACAGGGGTGATTACGAGCAGTACTTC. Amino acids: CASSSFDRGDYEQYF.

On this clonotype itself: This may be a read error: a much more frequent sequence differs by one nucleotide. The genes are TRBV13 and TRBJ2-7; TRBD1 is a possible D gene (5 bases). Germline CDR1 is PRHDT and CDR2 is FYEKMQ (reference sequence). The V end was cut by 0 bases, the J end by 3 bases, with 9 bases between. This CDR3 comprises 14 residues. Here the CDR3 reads CASSLGFTGYEQYF. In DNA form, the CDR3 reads TGTGCCAGCAGCTTAGGCTTCACAGGCTACGAGCAGTACTTC.

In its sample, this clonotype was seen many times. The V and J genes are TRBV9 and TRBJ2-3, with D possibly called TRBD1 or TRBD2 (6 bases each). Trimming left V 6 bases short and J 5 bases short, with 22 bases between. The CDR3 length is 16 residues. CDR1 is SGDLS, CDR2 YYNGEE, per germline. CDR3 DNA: TGTGCCAGCACCCTCGTAGGGGGGAGCCTTCGAGATACGCAGTATTTT. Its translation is CASTLVGGSLRDTQYF. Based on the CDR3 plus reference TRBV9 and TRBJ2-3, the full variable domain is DSGVTQTPKHLITATGQRVTLRCSPRSGDLSVYWYQQSLDQGLQFLIQYYNGEERAKGNILERFSAQQFPDLHSELNLSSLELGDSALYFCASTLVGGSLRDTQYFGPGTRLTVL.

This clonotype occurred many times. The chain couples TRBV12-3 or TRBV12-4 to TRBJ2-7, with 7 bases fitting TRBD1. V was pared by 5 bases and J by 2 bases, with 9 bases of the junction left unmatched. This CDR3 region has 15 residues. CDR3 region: CASSPITGEPYEQYF. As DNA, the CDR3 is TGTGCCAGCAGTCCCATCACAGGGGAGCCCTACGAGCAGTACTTC.

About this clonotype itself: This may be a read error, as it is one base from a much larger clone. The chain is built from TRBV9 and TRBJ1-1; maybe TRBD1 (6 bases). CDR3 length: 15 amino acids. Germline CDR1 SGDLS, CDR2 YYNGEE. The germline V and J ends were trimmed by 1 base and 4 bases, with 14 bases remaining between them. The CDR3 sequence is CASSVRGGRRTEAFF. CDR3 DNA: TGTGCCAGCAGCGTAAGGGGGGGCAGGCGCACTGAAGCTTTCTTT.

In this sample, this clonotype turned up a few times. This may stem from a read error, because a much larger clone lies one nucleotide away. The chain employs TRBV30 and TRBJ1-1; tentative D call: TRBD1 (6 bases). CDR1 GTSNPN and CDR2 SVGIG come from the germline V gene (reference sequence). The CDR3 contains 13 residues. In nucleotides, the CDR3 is TGTGCCTGTGATGATGACAGGTATTCTGAAGCTCTCTTT. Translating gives CACDDDRYSEALF.

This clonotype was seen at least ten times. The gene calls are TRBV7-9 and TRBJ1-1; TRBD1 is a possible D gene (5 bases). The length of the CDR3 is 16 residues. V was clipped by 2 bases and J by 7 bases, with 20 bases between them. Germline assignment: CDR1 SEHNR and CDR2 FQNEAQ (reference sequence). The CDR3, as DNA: TGTGCCAGCAGCTTATGGGGGGGGACTGAGTGGGGTGAAGCTTTCTTT. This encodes CASSLWGGTEWGEAFF. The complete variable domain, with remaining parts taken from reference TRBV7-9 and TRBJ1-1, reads DTGVSQNPRHKITKRGQNVTFRCDPISEHNRLYWYRQTLGQGPEFLTYFQNEAQLEKSRLLSDRFSAERPKGSFSTLEIQRTEQGDSAMYLCASSLWGGTEWGEAFFGQGTRLTVV.

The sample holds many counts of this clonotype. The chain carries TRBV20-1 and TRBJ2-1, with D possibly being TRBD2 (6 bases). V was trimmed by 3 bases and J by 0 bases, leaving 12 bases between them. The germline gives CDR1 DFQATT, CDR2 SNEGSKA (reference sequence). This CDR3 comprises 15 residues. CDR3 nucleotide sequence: TGCAGTGCTAGTGGGGGGAGACTCTCCTACAATGAGCAGTTCTTC. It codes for CSASGGRLSYNEQFF.